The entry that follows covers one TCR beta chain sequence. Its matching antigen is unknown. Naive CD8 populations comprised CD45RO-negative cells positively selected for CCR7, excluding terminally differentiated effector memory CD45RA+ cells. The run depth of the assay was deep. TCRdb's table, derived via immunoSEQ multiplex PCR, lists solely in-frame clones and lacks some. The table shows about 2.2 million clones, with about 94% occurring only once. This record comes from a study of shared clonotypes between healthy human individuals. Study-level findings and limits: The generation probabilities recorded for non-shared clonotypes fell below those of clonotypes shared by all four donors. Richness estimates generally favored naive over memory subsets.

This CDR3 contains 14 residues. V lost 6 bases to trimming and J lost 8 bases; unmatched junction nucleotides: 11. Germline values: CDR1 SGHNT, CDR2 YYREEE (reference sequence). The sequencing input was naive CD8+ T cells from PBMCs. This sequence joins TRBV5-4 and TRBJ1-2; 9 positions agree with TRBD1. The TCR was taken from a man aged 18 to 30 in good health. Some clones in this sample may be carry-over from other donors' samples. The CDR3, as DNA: TGTGCCAGCAAGGCCGGACAGGGGCTCGCAGGCTACACCTTC. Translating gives CASKAGQGLAGYTF.